A single T cell receptor (beta chain) is shown here with its context. Per the study methods: The authors estimated nucleated cell counts from reference gene primer amplification. TCRdb's table, derived via immunoSEQ multiplex PCR, lists solely in-frame clones and lacks some. That table gives V, J and clone size, and the DNA gave D and trimming. The table lists roughly 500,000 clones, more than 75% of them singletons. This sample was included in a study of blood T cell repertoires in COVID-19. Study in general: Sites across the United States, Italy and Spain contributed samples from acute and convalescent COVID-19. PBMCs, B-cell-depleted T cells, or T cells provided the cDNA or gDNA that made up the material.

The participants were between 18 and 89 years old and came from 20 to 30 US areas. CDR3 length: 13 amino acids. Trimming shortened V by 1 base and J by 7 bases, and 10 bases separated the two germline ends. The rearrangement uses TRBV12-3 or TRBV12-4 and TRBJ1-1; D not resolved. The source material was PBMCs or T cells enriched from blood (not recorded which). The source of this sequence is a woman aged 40 to 49 who had recovered from COVID-19. The CDR3 nucleotides read TGTGCCAGCAGTTTAGGAGGGTCCGGTGAAGCTTTCTTT. This sequence encodes CASSLGGSGEAFF.